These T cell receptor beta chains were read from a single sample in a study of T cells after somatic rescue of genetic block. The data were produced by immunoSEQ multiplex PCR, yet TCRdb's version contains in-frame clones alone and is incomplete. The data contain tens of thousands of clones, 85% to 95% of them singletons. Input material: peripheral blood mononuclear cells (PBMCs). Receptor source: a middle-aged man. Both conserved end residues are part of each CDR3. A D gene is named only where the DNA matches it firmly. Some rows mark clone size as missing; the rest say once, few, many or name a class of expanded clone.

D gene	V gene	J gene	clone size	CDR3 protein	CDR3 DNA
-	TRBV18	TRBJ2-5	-	CASSLRQGLGETQYF	TGTGCCAGCTCACTACGACAGGGACTTGGGGAGACCCAGTACTTC
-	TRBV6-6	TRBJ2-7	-	CASSYFPRDEQYF	TGTGCCAGCAGTTACTTCCCCAGGGACGAGCAGTACTTC
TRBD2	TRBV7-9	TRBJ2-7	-	CASSFSGTQFYEQYF	TGTGCCAGCAGCTTCAGCGGGACCCAATTCTACGAGCAGTACTTC
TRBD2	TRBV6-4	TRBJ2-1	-	CASSVKLAGGDEQFF	TGTGCCAGCAGTGTTAAACTAGCGGGAGGGGATGAGCAGTTCTTC
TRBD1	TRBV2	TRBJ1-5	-	CASRVDRANQPQHF	TGTGCCAGCAGGGTAGACAGGGCCAATCAGCCCCAGCATTTT
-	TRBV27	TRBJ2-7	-	CASSPLVYEQYF	TGTGCCAGCAGTCCCCTAGTCTACGAGCAGTACTTC
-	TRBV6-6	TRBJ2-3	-	CASSITSEGGDTQYF	TGTGCCAGCAGCATTACTAGCGAGGGGGGGGATACGCAGTATTTT
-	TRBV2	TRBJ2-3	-	CASSELTGSTDTQYF	TGTGCCAGCAGTGAGTTAACAGGGAGCACAGATACGCAGTATTTT
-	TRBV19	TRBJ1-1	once	CASTFLGGPEAFF	TGTGCCAGTACCTTTCTGGGGGGCCCTGAAGCTTTCTTT
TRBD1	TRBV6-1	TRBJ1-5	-	CASSFDRGGQPQHF	TGTGCCAGCAGTTTTGACAGGGGGGGGCAGCCCCAGCATTTT
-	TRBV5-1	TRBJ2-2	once	CASSLPGANTGELFF	TGCGCCAGCAGCTTGCCCGGGGCTAACACCGGGGAGCTGTTTTTT
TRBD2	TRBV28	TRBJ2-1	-	CASSFGEGYYNEQFF	TGTGCCAGCAGTTTTGGGGAGGGATACTACAATGAGCAGTTCTTC
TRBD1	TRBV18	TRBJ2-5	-	CASSPTGPQETQYF	TGTGCCAGCTCACCGACAGGGCCCCAAGAGACCCAGTACTTC
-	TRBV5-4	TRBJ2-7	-	CAMMEDSYEQYF	TGTGCCATGATGGAGGACTCCTACGAGCAGTACTTC
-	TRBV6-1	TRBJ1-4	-	CASNPRWGPNEKLFF	TGTGCCAGCAATCCGCGGTGGGGCCCTAATGAAAAACTGTTTTTT
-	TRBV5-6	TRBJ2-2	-	CASSLLGNRPGELFF	TGTGCCAGCAGCTTACTAGGGAATCGTCCCGGGGAGCTGTTTTTT
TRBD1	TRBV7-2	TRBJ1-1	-	CASSVRMGQINTEAFF	TGTGCCAGCAGCGTGCGGATGGGACAGATAAACACTGAAGCTTTCTTT
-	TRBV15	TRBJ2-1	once	CATGRNPYNEQFF	TGTGCCACGGGGAGGAACCCCTACAATGAGCAGTTCTTC
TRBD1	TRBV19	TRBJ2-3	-	CAAGGARTDTQYF	TGCGCCGCAGGGGGCGCCCGCACAGATACGCAGTATTTT
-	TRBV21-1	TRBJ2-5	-	CASPVAAREGVQYF	TGTGCCAGCCCAGTAGCGGCTAGGGAGGGTGTCCAGTACTTC
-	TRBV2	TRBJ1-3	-	CASRRLDSLGGNTIYF	TGTGCCAGCCGGCGTCTTGACTCGCTAGGAGGAAACACCATATATTTT
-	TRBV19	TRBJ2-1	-	CASSAGRSGPAGEQFF	TGTGCCAGTAGTGCGGGGCGGTCGGGACCGGCCGGTGAGCAGTTCTTC
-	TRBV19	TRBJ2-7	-	CASSFGRWDEQYF	TGTGCCAGTAGTTTTGGGAGGTGGGACGAGCAGTACTTC
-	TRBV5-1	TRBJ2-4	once	CASSLYAGPENIQYF	TGCGCCAGCAGCTTGTACGCGGGACCCGAAAACATTCAGTACTTC
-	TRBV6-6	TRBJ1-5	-	CASSYSGQSSNQPQHF	TGTGCCAGCAGTTACTCGGGGCAGTCTAGCAATCAGCCCCAGCATTTT
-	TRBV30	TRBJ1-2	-	CAWSGSRVGYTF	TGTGCCTGGAGTGGATCGAGGGTTGGCTACACCTTC
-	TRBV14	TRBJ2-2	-	CASSHRGNANTGELFF	TGTGCCAGCAGCCATAGGGGAAACGCGAACACCGGGGAGCTGTTTTTT
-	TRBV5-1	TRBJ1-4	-	CASSLDPSRSEKLFF	TGCGCCAGCAGCTTGGATCCGAGCCGAAGTGAAAAACTGTTTTTT
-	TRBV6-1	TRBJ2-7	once	CASNQGAKGQYF	TGTGCCAGCAACCAAGGGGCCAAGGGGCAGTACTTC
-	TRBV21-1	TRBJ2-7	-	CASSKPPGGSYEQYF	TGTGCCAGCAGCAAACCCCCAGGGGGTAGCTACGAGCAGTACTTC
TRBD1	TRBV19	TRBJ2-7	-	CASSTPGQAREQYF	TGTGCCAGTAGTACCCCGGGACAGGCTCGCGAGCAGTACTTC
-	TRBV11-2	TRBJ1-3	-	CASSPVYGGNTIYF	TGTGCCAGCAGTCCAGTTTACGGTGGAAACACCATATATTTT
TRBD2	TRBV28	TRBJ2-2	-	CASSYPGLAGDKNTGELFF	TGTGCCAGCAGTTACCCCGGACTAGCGGGTGACAAGAACACCGGGGAGCTGTTTTTT
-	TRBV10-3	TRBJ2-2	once	CAISDPRGRGARTGELFF	TGTGCCATCAGTGATCCCCGTGGCCGGGGGGCAAGAACCGGGGAGCTGTTTTTT
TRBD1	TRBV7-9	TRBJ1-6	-	CASRNTKGTGVLSSPLHF	TGTGCCAGCAGAAATACAAAAGGGACAGGGGTTTTGAGTTCACCCCTCCACTTT
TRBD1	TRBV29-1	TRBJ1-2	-	CSVVPGTGASGYTF	TGCAGCGTCGTACCCGGGACAGGGGCTAGTGGCTACACCTTC
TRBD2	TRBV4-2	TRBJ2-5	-	CASSLSGLADQETQYF	TGTGCCAGCAGCCTATCGGGACTAGCGGACCAAGAGACCCAGTACTTC
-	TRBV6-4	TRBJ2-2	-	CASSDSTNTGELFF	TGTGCCAGCAGTGACTCGACTAACACCGGGGAGCTGTTTTTT
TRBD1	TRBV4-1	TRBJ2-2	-	CASSQDSHRGPGELFF	TGCGCCAGCAGCCAAGATAGCCACAGGGGCCCCGGGGAGCTGTTTTTT
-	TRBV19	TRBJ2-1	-	CASSIPSEPNEQFF	TGTGCCAGTAGTATCCCATCGGAGCCTAATGAGCAGTTCTTC
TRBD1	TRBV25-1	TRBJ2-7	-	CASSGSRDRPYEQYF	TGTGCCAGCAGTGGATCCCGGGACAGGCCCTACGAGCAGTACTTC
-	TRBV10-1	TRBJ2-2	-	CASSESDKSGELFF	TGCGCCAGCAGTGAGTCCGACAAATCCGGGGAGCTGTTTTTT
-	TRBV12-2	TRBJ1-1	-	CASLIRTDLNTEAFF	TGTGCAAGTCTCATTCGGACGGACCTGAACACTGAAGCTTTCTTT
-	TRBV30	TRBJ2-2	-	CAWRASGEGGELFF	TGTGCCTGGAGGGCATCAGGGGAGGGAGGGGAGCTGTTTTTT
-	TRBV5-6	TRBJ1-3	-	CASILMGAGSGNTIYF	TGTGCCAGCATCCTGATGGGAGCCGGCTCTGGAAACACCATATATTTT
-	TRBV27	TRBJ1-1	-	CASSLGSGVVAFF	TGTGCCAGCAGTTTGGGCTCAGGTGTGGTAGCTTTCTTT
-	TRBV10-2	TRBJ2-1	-	CASSRISIGNEQFF	TGCGCCAGCAGTCGGATTTCGATCGGGAATGAGCAGTTCTTC
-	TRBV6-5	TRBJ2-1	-	CASSYGRYNEQFF	TGTGCCAGCAGTTACGGCAGATACAATGAGCAGTTCTTC
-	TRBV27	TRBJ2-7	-	CASRRTFLYEQYF	TGTGCCAGCAGACGGACTTTTCTCTACGAGCAGTACTTC
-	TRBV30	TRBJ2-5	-	CAWTPRLVQETQYF	TGTGCCTGGACCCCCCGACTGGTCCAAGAGACCCAGTACTTC
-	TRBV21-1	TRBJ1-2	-	CASSRRKYGYTF	TGTGCCAGCAGCAGAAGAAAATATGGCTACACCTTC
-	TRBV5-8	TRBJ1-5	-	CASSLALDSIYQPQHF	TGTGCCAGCAGCTTGGCCCTTGACAGCATCTATCAGCCCCAGCATTTT
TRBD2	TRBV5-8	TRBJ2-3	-	CASSLPGLAEDTQYF	TGTGCCAGCAGCTTACCGGGACTAGCGGAGGATACGCAGTATTTT
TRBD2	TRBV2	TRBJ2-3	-	CASSGLAGGMGTDTQYF	TGTGCCAGCAGCGGACTAGCGGGAGGAATGGGCACAGATACGCAGTATTTT
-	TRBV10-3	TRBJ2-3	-	CAISESGGRSTDTQYF	TGTGCCATCAGTGAGTCGGGGGGCCGGAGCACAGATACGCAGTATTTT